This T cell receptor (beta chain) was sequenced in a study of control samples from healthy donors and cancer patients. Germline V gene sequence: CDR1 MNHEY, CDR2 SVGEGT. This CDR3 is 15 amino acids long. Trimming removed 2 bases from V and 0 bases from J, with 11 bases in between. Generated by immunoSEQ multiplex PCR, the TCRdb table keeps only in-frame clones and is missing some. The table records over 150,000 clones, roughly nine tenths of them present only once. The material sequenced was blood. The V gene is TRBV6-2 or TRBV6-3, the J gene TRBJ2-7, with D unresolved. This TCR came from a man aged 25 to 40 in good health. This CDR3 is CASSYTARGSYEQYF. The CDR3 DNA follows: TGTGCCAGCAGTTACACTGCAAGAGGCTCCTACGAGCAGTACTTC.